Described below is a single TCR beta chain sequence and its context. Its target is unknown. Here immunoSEQ multiplex PCR was the method, and the copy in TCRdb shows in-frame clones only, minus some. There are some 2,000,000 clones in the sample; about 94% occur only once, and around 0.13% lies in the top ten. This specimen belongs to a study of shared clonotypes between healthy human individuals. Findings of the study overall: It was the non-shared clonotypes that had lower generation probabilities than clonotypes shared by all four donors. Read depth was anticipated to influence clonotype sharing among donors.

This receptor was taken from a man aged 18 to 30 in good health. The sequenced sample consisted of naive CD4+ T cells sorted from blood. Subset meaning: CD45RA+ positively selected.

CDR3 residues: CASSVTGGFSEQYF. Here the CDR3 DNA reads TGTGCCAGCAGTGTCACAGGGGGCTTTAGCGAGCAGTACTTC. This chain uses TRBV2 with TRBJ2-7; 9 bases match TRBD1. With V trimmed by 4 bases and J by 6 bases, 7 bases remained unmatched. CDR3 length: 14 amino acids. Per the germline V gene, CDR1 is SNHLY and CDR2 is FYNNEI.